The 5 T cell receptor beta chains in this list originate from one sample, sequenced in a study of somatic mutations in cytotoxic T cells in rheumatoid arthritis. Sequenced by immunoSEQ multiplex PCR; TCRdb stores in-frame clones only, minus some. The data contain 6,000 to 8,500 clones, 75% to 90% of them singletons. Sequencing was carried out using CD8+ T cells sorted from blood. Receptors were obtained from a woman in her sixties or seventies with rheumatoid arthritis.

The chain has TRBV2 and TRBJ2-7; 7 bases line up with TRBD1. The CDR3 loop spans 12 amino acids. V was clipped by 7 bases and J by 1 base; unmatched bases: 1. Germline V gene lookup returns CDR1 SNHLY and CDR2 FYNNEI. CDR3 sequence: CASKDRSYEQYF. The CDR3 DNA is TGTGCCAGCAAGGACAGGTCCTACGAGCAGTACTTC.

This CDR3 reads CASSYLAVQETQYF. Written as DNA, the CDR3 is TGTGCCAGCAGTTACCTAGCGGTCCAAGAGACCCAGTACTTC. The genes are TRBV6-6 and TRBJ2-5, with 7 bases fitting TRBD2. Germline V gene sequence: CDR1 MNHNY, CDR2 SVGAGI (reference sequence). This CDR3 has 14 amino acids. V lost 2 bases, J lost 1 base, and 1 base stayed unmatched.

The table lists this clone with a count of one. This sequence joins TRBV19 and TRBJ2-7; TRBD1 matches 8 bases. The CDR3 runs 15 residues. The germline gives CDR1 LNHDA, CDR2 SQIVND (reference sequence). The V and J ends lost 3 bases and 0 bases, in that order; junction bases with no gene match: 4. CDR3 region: CASSISGGDSYEQYF. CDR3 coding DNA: TGTGCCAGTAGTATCTCAGGGGGCGACTCCTACGAGCAGTACTTC.

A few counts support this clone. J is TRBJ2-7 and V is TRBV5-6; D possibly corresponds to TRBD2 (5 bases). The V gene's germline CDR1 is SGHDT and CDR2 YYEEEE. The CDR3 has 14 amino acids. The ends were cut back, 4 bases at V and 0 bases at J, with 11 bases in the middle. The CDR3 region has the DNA TGTGCCAGCAGCGAGCAGCGGAGCTCCTACGAGCAGTACTTC. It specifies CASSEQRSSYEQYF.

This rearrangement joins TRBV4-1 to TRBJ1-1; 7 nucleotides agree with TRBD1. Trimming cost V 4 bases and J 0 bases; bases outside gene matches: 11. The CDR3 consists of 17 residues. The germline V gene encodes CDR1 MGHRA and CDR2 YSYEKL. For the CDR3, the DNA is TGCGCCAGCAGCCGAACTTTCCGGGACAGCATGAACACTGAAGCTTTCTTT. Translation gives CASSRTFRDSMNTEAFF.